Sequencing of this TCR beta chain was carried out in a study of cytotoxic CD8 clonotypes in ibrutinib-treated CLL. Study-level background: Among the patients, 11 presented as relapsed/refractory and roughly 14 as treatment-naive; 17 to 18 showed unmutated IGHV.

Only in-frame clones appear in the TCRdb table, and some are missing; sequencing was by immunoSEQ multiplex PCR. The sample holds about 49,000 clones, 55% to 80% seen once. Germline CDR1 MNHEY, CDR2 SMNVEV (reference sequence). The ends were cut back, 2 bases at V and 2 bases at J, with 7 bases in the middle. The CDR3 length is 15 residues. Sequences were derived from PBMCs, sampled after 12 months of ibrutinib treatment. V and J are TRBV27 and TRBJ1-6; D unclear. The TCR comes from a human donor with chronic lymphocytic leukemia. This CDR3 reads CASSLISTYNSPLHF. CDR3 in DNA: TGTGCCAGCAGTTTAATCAGTACCTATAATTCACCCCTCCACTTT.